This entry features one T cell receptor (beta chain) sequence. This clone was seen a handful of times. Its antigen remains unidentified. Qualities for individual bases were not recorded, and no much larger clone is one base off. This entry belongs to a study of CD8+ T cells in alopecia areata (dated by TCRdb to between 2017 and 2018). About the investigation overall: Treated patients were enrolled in an open-label pilot trial of oral tofacitinib at 5 to 10 mg twice daily for moderate-to-severe alopecia areata. On the human side, TCRbeta sequencing was run on scalp tissue and on sorted CD4+ and CD8+ peripheral blood T cells from healthy controls and from alopecia areata patients with either patchy or totalis/universalis disease. RNA came from the PAXgene miRNA kit for fixed scalp, the miRNeasy kit for PBMCs, and the RNeasy kit for mouse skin. Amplification of TCRbeta CDR3 regions was done by immunoSEQ multiplex PCR using 35 Vbeta forward primers and 13 Jbeta reverse primers. Disease severity in treated patients was measured with the SALT score, which quantifies the percentage of affected scalp surface area. The study used high-throughput TCRbeta sequencing to examine T cell clonal expansion in alopecia areata, in both the C3H/HeJ mouse model and human patients. Tofacitinib was given for 6 to 18 months, followed by 6 months of follow-up off drug to assess delayed response and recurrence. Scalp clonality was compared among normal scalp (n=4), patchy alopecia areata scalp (n=8), and alopecia totalis/universalis scalp (n=8). Biopsies were taken from tofacitinib-treated patients at baseline and at 4 and 24 weeks of treatment, and a later scalp biopsy was taken in several of the tofacitinib-treated patients.

Summary of the overall study and its limitations: Shared TCR sequences between patients were less evident than in mice, which may be partly attributable to HLA diversity in the patient population. Scalp clonality and the number of expanded CD8+ clones among the top 100 scalp clones were significantly decreased by tofacitinib. Lesional scalp, especially in alopecia totalis/universalis, showed higher clonality and more expanded CD8+ clones than normal scalp, suggesting antigenic drive. Because the treated cohort was small and had only one nonresponder, larger studies are needed to examine links between baseline CD8+ expansion and response. Scalp TCR repertoire analysis is complicated because resident alphabeta T cells in normal human skin are also sequenced, whereas mouse skin is dominated by gammadelta T cells. Many expanded lesional clones were found to persist in scalp and blood during tofacitinib treatment, and relapse after treatment cessation may be partly explained by this persistence.

From the germline V gene, CDR1 is SNHLY and CDR2 is FYNNEI. Spanning cysteine to phenylalanine, the CDR3 consists of 12 amino acids. The retained sequence is limited to the CDR3, 36 bases, with the frame set at the first base. V is clipped by 1 base and J by 6 bases, and the sequence between their germline boundaries is 4 bases long. In light of the paper, this sample's time point label describes: less than 30 weeks on oral tofacitinib. This sample's treatment or condition label indicates: oral pan-JAK inhibitor, 5-10 mg twice daily. Lesional scalp punch biopsies and peripheral blood were obtained from alopecia areata patients. PBMCs were separated by density centrifugation and stained for CD3, CD4 and CD8, after which CD4+ and CD8+ T cells were sorted on a FACSAria. Libraries were built with the immunoSEQ multiplex PCR assay. To provide template for TCR sequencing, every sample had RNA extracted and reverse transcribed into cDNA. First-strand cDNA was synthesized using SuperScript III with a 2:1 mix of oligo-dT and random hexamers. Amplification bias was assessed with a synthetic immune receptor repertoire, and residual bias was removed computationally. In the original analysis: Raw reads were preprocessed to remove errors, and CDR3 was defined by IMGT conventions from the conserved cysteine to phenylalanine. Clonality was calculated as 1 minus Shannon entropy normalized by log2 of the number of productive unique TCRs. Whether scalp clones were CD4 or CD8 was inferred by matching scalp TCRbeta sequences against CD4 and CD8 repertoires sorted from blood. In its TCRdb copy, this immuneACCESS table keeps in-frame sequences only and misses some clones. Where compared with another copy, unresolved V genes explain less than half of these, and the others have no known cause. V and J calls and clone size are copied from that table; D and trimming were computed from the DNA. The sample records 190,000 or so clones, 58% of which are singletons. Jointly, the top ten make up 5.5% of the sample.

The V and J genes are TRBV2 and TRBJ2-1; the D gene lacks a confident call. The receptor's source is a human donor with alopecia areata. The specimen comprised CD4+ T cells sorted from blood, sampled at week 24, from a patient treated with tofacitinib. The nucleotide sequence reads as follows: TGTGCCAGCAGTGAAGGGTCCAATGAGCAGTTCTTC. Its product reads: CASSEGSNEQFF.